The clone carrying this T cell receptor beta chain was counted only a few times. This record comes from a study of T-cell reconstitution after alpha-beta-depleted transplantation in children. Between the trimmed V and J ends, which lost 2 bases and 9 bases, there was a span of 11 bases. The CDR3 has 13 amino acids. Per the germline V gene, CDR1 is SGHVS and CDR2 is FNYEAQ. For TCRbeta, the library was prepared with unique molecular identifiers. TCRdb redid the calling of the PCR reads with MiXCR, one entry per CDR3 protein. The sample has 450,000 to 600,000 distinct CDR3 sequences, approximately 16% seen once.

This chain connects TRBV7-6 to TRBJ2-1, with a possible D match to TRBD2 (6 bases). The sequencing used PBMCs from the stem cell graft donor, collected from the stem cell graft. This clonotype originated in a human donor who donated a stem cell graft to a child with acute lymphoblastic leukemia. CDR3 nucleotides: TGTGCCAGCAGCTTACGACTAGGTGGTGAGCAGTTCTTC. Translated, it gives CASSLRLGGEQFF.